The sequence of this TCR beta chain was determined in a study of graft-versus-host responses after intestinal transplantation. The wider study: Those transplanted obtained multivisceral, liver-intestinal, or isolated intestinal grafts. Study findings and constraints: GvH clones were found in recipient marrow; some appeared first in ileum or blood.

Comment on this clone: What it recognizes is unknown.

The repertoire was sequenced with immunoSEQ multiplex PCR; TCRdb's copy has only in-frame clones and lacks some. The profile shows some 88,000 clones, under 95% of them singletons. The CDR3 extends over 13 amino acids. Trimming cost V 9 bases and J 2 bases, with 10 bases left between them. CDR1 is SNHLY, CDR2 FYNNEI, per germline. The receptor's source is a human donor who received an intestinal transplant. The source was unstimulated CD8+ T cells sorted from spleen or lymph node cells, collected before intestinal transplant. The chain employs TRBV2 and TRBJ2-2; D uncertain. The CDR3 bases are TGTGCCAGTGACTCCCCCAACACCGGGGAGCTGTTTTTT. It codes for CASDSPNTGELFF.